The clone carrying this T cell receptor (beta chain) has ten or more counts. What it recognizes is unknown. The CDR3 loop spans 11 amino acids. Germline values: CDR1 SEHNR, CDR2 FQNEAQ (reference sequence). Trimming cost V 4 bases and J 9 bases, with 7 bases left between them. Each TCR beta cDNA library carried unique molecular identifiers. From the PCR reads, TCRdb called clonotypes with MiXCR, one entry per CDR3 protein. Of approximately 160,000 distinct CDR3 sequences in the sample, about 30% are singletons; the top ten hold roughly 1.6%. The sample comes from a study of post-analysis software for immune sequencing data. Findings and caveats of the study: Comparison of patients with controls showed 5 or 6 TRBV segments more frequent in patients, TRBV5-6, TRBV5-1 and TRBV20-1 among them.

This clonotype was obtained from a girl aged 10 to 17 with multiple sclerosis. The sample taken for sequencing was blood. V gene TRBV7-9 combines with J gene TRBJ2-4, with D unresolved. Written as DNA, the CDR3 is TGTGCCAGCAGCTCCAATGGCATTCAGTACTTC. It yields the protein CASSSNGIQYF.